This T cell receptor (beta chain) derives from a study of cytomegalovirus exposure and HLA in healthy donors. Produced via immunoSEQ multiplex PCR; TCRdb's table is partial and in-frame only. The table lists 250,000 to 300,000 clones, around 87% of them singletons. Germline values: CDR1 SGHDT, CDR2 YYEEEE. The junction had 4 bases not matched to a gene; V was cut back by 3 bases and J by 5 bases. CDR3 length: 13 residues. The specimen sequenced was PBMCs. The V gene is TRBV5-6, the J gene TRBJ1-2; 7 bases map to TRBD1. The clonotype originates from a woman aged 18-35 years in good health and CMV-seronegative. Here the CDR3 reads CASSSGQKYGYTF. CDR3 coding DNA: TGTGCCAGCAGCTCGGGACAGAAGTATGGCTACACCTTC.